Listed here are 26 T cell receptor beta chains from one sample, sequenced in a study of OX40 agonist ivuxolimab in advanced cancers. The protocol was immunoSEQ multiplex PCR, while the TCRdb copy is restricted to in-frame clones and leaves out a portion. The sample contains 35,000 to 45,000 clones, 70% to 90% of which appear only once. The material was CD4+ or CD8+ T cells sorted from blood, obtained in a trial of the OX40 agonist ivuxolimab. Source of these receptors: an adult with an advanced solid tumor such as melanoma, head and neck, liver or kidney cancer.

V gene TRBV6-1 combines with J gene TRBJ2-7; 10 bases align to TRBD1. Germline CDR1 reads MNHNS; CDR2 reads SASEGT. V trimming: 8 bases; J trimming: 3 bases; junction bases outside the gene matches: 7. The CDR3 extends over 14 amino acids. CDR3 sequence: CASPGQGIVYEQYF. For the CDR3, the DNA is TGTGCCAGCCCGGGACAGGGGATTGTCTACGAGCAGTACTTC.

The chain carries TRBV19 and TRBJ2-1, with 8 positions matching TRBD2. The CDR3 runs to 16 residues. Germline CDR1 LNHDA, CDR2 SQIVND (reference sequence). V lost 1 base and J lost 2; bases outside the gene matches: 4. CDR3 sequence reads: CASSIGGGQPYNEQFF. CDR3 nucleotide sequence: TGTGCCAGTAGTATAGGCGGGGGGCAACCCTACAATGAGCAGTTCTTC.

J is TRBJ2-1 and V is TRBV5-6; D gene ambiguous. The germline CDR1 and CDR2 sequences are SGHDT and YYEEEE. The V gene lost 4 bases and the J gene lost 9 bases, with 8 bases spanning the gap. The CDR3 runs 11 residues. Here the CDR3 reads CASSVGIEQFF. The CDR3 DNA is TGTGCCAGCAGCGTAGGGATTGAGCAGTTCTTC.

The chain employs TRBV13 and TRBJ2-1; D is ambiguous. The CDR3 is 13 residues long. Germline CDR1 and CDR2: PRHDT and FYEKMQ (reference sequence). Trimming removed 1 base at V and 10 bases at J, with 11 bases between. The CDR3 here is CASSLASAAEQFF. CDR3 nucleotide sequence: TGTGCCAGCAGCTTAGCATCCGCAGCCGAGCAGTTCTTC.

The chain combines TRBV20-1 with TRBJ2-1, with TRBD2 as a possible D gene (5 bases). V shed 3 bases and J shed 7 bases, with 7 bases lying between them. Looked up from germline, CDR1 is DFQATT and CDR2 is SNEGSKA (reference sequence). CDR3 length equals 11 residues. The CDR3 protein is CSAREENEQFF. The CDR3 DNA is TGCAGTGCTAGGGAGGAGAATGAGCAGTTCTTC.

The gene calls are TRBV19 and TRBJ1-6; D possibly corresponds to TRBD1 (5 bases). V was cut by 3 bases and J by 6 bases, with 12 bases left in between. The CDR3 consists of 15 residues. From germline, CDR1 is LNHDA and CDR2 SQIVND (reference sequence). The chain's CDR3 is CASSMTEALNSPLHF. The CDR3, as DNA: TGTGCCAGTAGTATGACAGAAGCCCTTAATTCACCCCTCCACTTT.

The chain uses TRBV2 and TRBJ2-3; TRBD2 matches 10 bases. CDR3 length: 15 residues. J gave up 4 bases and V 6 bases, and 7 bases lay outside the gene matches. Germline CDR1 and CDR2: SNHLY and FYNNEI. CDR3 nucleotide sequence: TGTGCCAGCAGAGTTAGCGGGGGGAGGCCAGATACGCAGTATTTT. It translates to CASRVSGGRPDTQYF.

V is TRBV11-2 and J is TRBJ1-1; perhaps TRBD1 as D (5 bases). V was shortened by 1 base and J by 5 bases, with 11 bases between the two germline ends. Germline CDR1 and CDR2: SGHAT and FQNNGV. This CDR3 has 14 amino acids. This CDR3 is CASSLVGVGTEAFF. The DNA of the CDR3 is TGTGCCAGCAGCTTAGTGGGGGTCGGGACTGAAGCTTTCTTT.

The CDR3 sequence: CASSYLRSKRIGYTF. CDR3 nucleotide sequence: TGTGCCAGCAGTTACCTCCGATCGAAACGGATCGGCTACACCTTC. The V and J genes are TRBV6-6 and TRBJ1-2; D gene uncertain. CDR3 length equals 15 residues. Trimming took 2 bases from V and 8 from J, leaving 18 bases between them. Germline assignment: CDR1 MNHNY and CDR2 SVGAGI (reference sequence).

The V and J genes are TRBV6-1 and TRBJ1-6; TRBD1 is a possible D gene (5 bases). This CDR3 comprises 17 residues. In germline, CDR1 is MNHNS, CDR2 SASEGT. V was shortened by 4 bases and J by 0 bases, with 13 bases between the two germline ends. This CDR3 is CASSGKPGRSYNSPLHF. As DNA, the CDR3 is TGTGCCAGCAGTGGCAAGCCGGGGCGCTCCTATAATTCACCCCTCCACTTT.

Concerning this clone itself: The junction differs from germline at one of its ends, possibly a read error. CDR3 DNA: TGCGCCAGCAGCACCGACTTGCGGGGGGCTCGGCTCTTC. Residues: CASSTDLRGARLF. The J gene is TRBJ2-7, the V gene TRBV4-1; 8 nucleotides agree with TRBD2. This CDR3 region has 13 residues. The germline V gene encodes CDR1 MGHRA and CDR2 YSYEKL.

The chain couples TRBV28 to TRBJ1-2; 7 bases fit TRBD1. Trimming removed 5 bases from V and 3 bases from J; junction bases left unmatched: 9. This CDR3 region has 15 residues. The germline V gene has CDR1 MDHEN and CDR2 SYDVKM. The CDR3 sequence: CASSPRGRVDYGYTF. As DNA, the CDR3 is TGTGCCAGCAGTCCGAGGGGGCGAGTAGACTATGGCTACACCTTC.

The V and J genes are TRBV27 and TRBJ1-1, with D tentatively TRBD1 (6 bases). The CDR3 spans 15 residues. The V gene lost 2 bases and the J gene lost 4 bases, with 14 bases spanning the gap. Germline V CDR1 and CDR2: MNHEY, SMNVEV (reference sequence). CDR3 protein: CASSLRQGWATEAFF. CDR3 coding DNA: TGTGCCAGCAGTTTAAGGCAGGGGTGGGCCACTGAAGCTTTCTTT.

The chain is built from TRBV19 and TRBJ2-7; 9 bases map to TRBD1. Germline assignment: CDR1 LNHDA and CDR2 SQIVND (reference sequence). Unmatched junction bases numbered 10, after V lost 5 bases and J lost 5 bases. This CDR3 contains 15 residues. For the CDR3, the DNA is TGTGCCAGTAGTCCCGGGACAGGGTGGGGAGACGAGCAGTACTTC. This codes for CASSPGTGWGDEQYF.

The CDR3 sequence: CASSEQIGPGAYEQYF. The CDR3 DNA sequence: TGCGCCAGCAGTGAGCAAATAGGGCCGGGGGCCTACGAGCAGTACTTC. The chain recombines TRBV10-1 with TRBJ2-7, with D maybe TRBD2 (6 bases). The CDR3 consists of 16 residues. Germline CDR1 WNHNN, CDR2 SYGVQD (reference sequence). V was cut by 2 bases and J by 2 bases, with 16 bases left in between.

The rearrangement links TRBV10-1 to TRBJ2-1, with TRBD1 identical over 7 bases. Germline lookup yields CDR1 WNHNN and CDR2 SYGVQD (reference sequence). The trim removed 6 bases at V and 2 bases at J, leaving 10 bases unmatched. CDR3 length: 16 amino acids. DNA for the CDR3: TGCGCCAGCAGCGAATTCACAGGGGTAGCCTACAATGAGCAGTTCTTC. Translation: CASSEFTGVAYNEQFF.

The chain employs TRBV21-1 and TRBJ2-3; no DNA check was done on the table's D call, TRBD2. TRBV21-1 is given as a pseudogene. The CDR3 runs to 14 residues. CDR3 nucleotide sequence: TGTGCCGGACTAGCGGGGGCTTACACAGATACGCAGTATTTT. This gives the protein CAGLAGAYTDTQYF.

This rearrangement joins TRBV7-9 to TRBJ2-1, with 13 bases matching TRBD2. Germline V gives CDR1 SEHNR, CDR2 FQNEAQ (reference sequence). The V segment lost 5 bases and the J segment 5 bases; nucleotides outside the gene matches: 3. The CDR3 extends over 15 amino acids. CDR3 sequence: CASSPTSGRNNEQFF. Written as DNA, the CDR3 is TGTGCCAGCAGCCCGACTAGCGGGAGGAACAATGAGCAGTTCTTC.

The chain couples TRBV29-1 to TRBJ1-2; D ambiguous. Germline V gene sequence: CDR1 SQVTM, CDR2 ANQGSEA. The CDR3 totals 13 residues. V shed 0 bases and J shed 8 bases, with 13 bases lying between them. CDR3: CSVEDGVLGGYTF. The CDR3 nucleotides are TGCAGCGTTGAAGATGGCGTCTTGGGGGGCTACACCTTC.

This clone appeared a single time. The chain carries TRBV7-9 and TRBJ2-3; D is possibly TRBD1 (6 bases). Germline CDR1 and CDR2: SEHNR and FQNEAQ (reference sequence). Trimming pared 5 bases from V and 2 bases from J, leaving 8 bases between. This CDR3 is 13 amino acids long. The CDR3 is CASSGGLTDTQYF. Here the CDR3 DNA reads TGTGCCAGCAGCGGGGGCCTCACAGATACGCAGTATTTT.

The V call is TRBV4-1, the J call TRBJ2-7, with D tentatively TRBD1 or TRBD2 (5 bases each). The germline gives CDR1 MGHRA, CDR2 YSYEKL. The V end lost 1 base, the J end lost 5 bases, and 30 bases lay between the germline ends. The CDR3 covers 20 residues. This CDR3 reads CASSQGDLIAISSFIHEQYF. The DNA of the CDR3 is TGCGCCAGCAGCCAAGGGGACCTCATCGCGATATCTAGTTTCATACACGAGCAGTACTTC.

The CDR3 DNA follows: TGTGCCAGCAGTGAAGGGCTAGCGGGGGTATACGAGCAGTTCTTC. It specifies CASSEGLAGVYEQFF. This rearrangement joins TRBV2 to TRBJ2-1, with 10 bases identical to TRBD2. The CDR3 has 15 amino acids. Germline CDR1 reads SNHLY; CDR2 reads FYNNEI. Trimming removed 1 base from V and 10 bases from J; junction bases left unmatched: 7.

The chain uses TRBV19 and TRBJ2-3, with D maybe TRBD2 (5 bases). Germline V gene lookup returns CDR1 LNHDA and CDR2 SQIVND (reference sequence). The CDR3 sequence is 16 residues long. V was clipped by 0 bases and J by 6 bases, with 16 bases between them. The CDR3 nucleotides are TGTGCCAGTAGTATAGATCTTCGAGGGCCGGAGGATACGCAGTATTTT. Protein product: CASSIDLRGPEDTQYF.

V usage is TRBV7-3 and J usage is TRBJ1-1, with no clear D. Germline CDR1 and CDR2: SGHTA and FQGTGA. V was trimmed by 10 bases and J by 1 base, leaving 13 bases between them. The CDR3 loop spans 13 amino acids. CDR3 protein: CAIPFDGNTEAFF. The CDR3 bases are TGTGCCATCCCGTTTGACGGGAACACTGAAGCTTTCTTT. The variable domain in full, with the rest retrieved from reference TRBV7-3 and TRBJ1-1, is GAGVSQTPSNKVTEKGKYVELRCDPISGHTALYWYRQSLGQGPEFLIYFQGTGAADDSGLPNDRFFAVRPEGSVSTLKIQRTERGDSAVYLCAIPFDGNTEAFFGQGTRLTVV.

The rearrangement uses TRBV5-1 and TRBJ2-3; D may match TRBD1 or TRBD2 (5 bases each). Trimming shortened V by 5 bases and J by 4 bases, and 17 bases separated the two germline ends. The CDR3 length is 15 residues. The germline V gene encodes CDR1 SGHRS and CDR2 YFSETQ. The CDR3 DNA reads TGCGCCAGCAGACCCGAGGGGAGATTCGCAGATACGCAGTATTTT. Its protein is CASRPEGRFADTQYF.

The chain has TRBV7-5 and TRBJ2-5. TRBV7-5 represents a pseudogene. The CDR3 spans 15 residues. The CDR3 DNA sequence: TGTGCCAGAAATCTCTCCTCGGCCGTTCAAGAGACCCAGTACTTC. Translated, it gives CARNLSSAVQETQYF.